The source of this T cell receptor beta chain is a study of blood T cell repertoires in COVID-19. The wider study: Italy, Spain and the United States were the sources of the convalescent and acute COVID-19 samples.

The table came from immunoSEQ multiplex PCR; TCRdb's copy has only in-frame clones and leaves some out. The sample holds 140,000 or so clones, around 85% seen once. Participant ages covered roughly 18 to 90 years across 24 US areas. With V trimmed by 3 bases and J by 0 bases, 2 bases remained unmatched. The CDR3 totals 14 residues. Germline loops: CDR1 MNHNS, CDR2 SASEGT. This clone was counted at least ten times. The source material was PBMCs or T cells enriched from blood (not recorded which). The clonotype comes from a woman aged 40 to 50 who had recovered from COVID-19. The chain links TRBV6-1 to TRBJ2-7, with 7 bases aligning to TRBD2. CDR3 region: CASSEREGSYEQYF. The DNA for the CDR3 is TGTGCCAGCAGTGAGAGGGAGGGCTCCTACGAGCAGTACTTC.